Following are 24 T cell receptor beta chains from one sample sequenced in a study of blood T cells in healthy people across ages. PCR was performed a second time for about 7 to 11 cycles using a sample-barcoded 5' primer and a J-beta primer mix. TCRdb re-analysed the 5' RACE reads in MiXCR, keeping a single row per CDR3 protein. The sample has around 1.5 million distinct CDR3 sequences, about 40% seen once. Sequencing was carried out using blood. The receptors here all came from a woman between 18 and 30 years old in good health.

CDR3 region: CASSYVSPGSSGGYTF. The CDR3 DNA reads TGTGCCAGCAGTTACGTCTCCCCAGGGTCGTCGGGTGGCTACACCTTC. This chain connects TRBV6-2 or TRBV6-3 to TRBJ1-2; D may be TRBD1 (5 bases). The CDR3 length is 16 residues. Trimming removed 2 bases from V and 7 bases from J, with 20 bases in between. CDR1 MNHEY and CDR2 SVGEGT come from the germline V gene.

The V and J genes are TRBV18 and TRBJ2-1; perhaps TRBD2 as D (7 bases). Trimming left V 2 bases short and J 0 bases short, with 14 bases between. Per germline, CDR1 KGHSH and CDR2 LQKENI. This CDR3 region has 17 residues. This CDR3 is CASSPYTGGSSYNEQFF. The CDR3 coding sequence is TGTGCCAGCTCACCATACACGGGGGGCAGCTCCTACAATGAGCAGTTCTTC.

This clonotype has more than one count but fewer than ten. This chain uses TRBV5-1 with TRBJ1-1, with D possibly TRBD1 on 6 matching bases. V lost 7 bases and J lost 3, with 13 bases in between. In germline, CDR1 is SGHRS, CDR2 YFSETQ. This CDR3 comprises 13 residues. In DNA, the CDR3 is TGCGCCAGCGGCACAAAGGGGGACACTGAAGCTTTCTTT. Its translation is CASGTKGDTEAFF.

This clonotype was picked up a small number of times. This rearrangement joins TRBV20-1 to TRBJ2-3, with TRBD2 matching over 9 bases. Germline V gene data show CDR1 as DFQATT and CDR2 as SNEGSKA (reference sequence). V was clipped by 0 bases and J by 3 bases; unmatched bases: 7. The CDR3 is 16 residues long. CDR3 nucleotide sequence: TGCAGTGCTAGAGACCCTAGCGGGGTAGAGACAGATACGCAGTATTTT. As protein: CSARDPSGVETDTQYF.

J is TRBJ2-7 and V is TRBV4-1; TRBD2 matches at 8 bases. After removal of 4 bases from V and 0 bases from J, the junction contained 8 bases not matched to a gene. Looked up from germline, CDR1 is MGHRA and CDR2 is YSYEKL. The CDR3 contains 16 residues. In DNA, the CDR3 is TGCGCCAGCAGCCCGACCACCGGGACTAGCTCCTACGAGCAGTACTTC. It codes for CASSPTTGTSSYEQYF.

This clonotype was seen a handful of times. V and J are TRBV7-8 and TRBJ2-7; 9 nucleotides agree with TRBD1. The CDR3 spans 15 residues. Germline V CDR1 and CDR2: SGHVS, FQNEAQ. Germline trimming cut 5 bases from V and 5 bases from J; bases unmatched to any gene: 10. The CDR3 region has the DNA TGTGCCAGCAGCAATGTGGGACAGGGCTACAACGAGCAGTACTTC. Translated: CASSNVGQGYNEQYF.

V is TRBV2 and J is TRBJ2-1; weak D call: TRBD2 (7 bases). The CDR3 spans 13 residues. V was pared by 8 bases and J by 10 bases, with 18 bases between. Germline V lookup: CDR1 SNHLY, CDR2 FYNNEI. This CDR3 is CASPGGLAPEQFF. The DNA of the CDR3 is TGTGCCAGCCCCGGGGGGCTAGCCCCCGAGCAGTTCTTC.

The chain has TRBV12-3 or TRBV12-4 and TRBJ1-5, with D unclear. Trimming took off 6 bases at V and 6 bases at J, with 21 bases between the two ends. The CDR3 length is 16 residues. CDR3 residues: CASSQVRRWGGQPQHF. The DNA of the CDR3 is TGTGCCAGCAGCCAAGTTAGGCGCTGGGGAGGTCAGCCCCAGCATTTT.

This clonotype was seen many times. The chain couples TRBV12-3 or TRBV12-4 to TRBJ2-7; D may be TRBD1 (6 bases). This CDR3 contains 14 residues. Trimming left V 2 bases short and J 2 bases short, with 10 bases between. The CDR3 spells CASSLPGQPYEQYF. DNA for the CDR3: TGTGCCAGCAGTTTACCGGGACAACCCTACGAGCAGTACTTC.

CDR3 in amino acids: CASSPPPSSEQYF. In DNA form, the CDR3 reads TGTGCCAGCTCACCACCGCCAAGTAGCGAGCAGTACTTC. The chain is built from TRBV18 and TRBJ2-4, with D unclear. Matching the DNA end better, TRBJ2-7 makes the J call doubtful. CDR1 is KGHSH, CDR2 LQKENI, per germline. CDR3 size: 13 residues.

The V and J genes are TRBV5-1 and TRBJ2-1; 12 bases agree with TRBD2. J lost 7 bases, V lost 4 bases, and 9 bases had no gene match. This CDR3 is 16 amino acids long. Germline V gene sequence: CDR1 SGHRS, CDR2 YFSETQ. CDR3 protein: CASSLMSTSGGNEQFF. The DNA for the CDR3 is TGCGCCAGCAGCCTGATGTCTACTAGCGGGGGGAATGAGCAGTTCTTC.

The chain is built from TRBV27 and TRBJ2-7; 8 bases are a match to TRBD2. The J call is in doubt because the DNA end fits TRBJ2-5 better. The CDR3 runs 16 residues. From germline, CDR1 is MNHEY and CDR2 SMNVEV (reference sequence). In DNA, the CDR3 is TGTGCCAGCAGTCTACTAAGGGCGGGAGGTCCAGAGACCCAGTACTTC. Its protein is CASSLLRAGGPETQYF.

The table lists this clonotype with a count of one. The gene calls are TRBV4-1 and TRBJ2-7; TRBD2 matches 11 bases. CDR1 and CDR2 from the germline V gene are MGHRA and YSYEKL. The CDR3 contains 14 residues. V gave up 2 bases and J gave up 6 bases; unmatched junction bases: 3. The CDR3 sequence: CASSQTSGGSEQYF. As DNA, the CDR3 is TGCGCCAGCAGCCAAACTAGCGGGGGTTCCGAGCAGTACTTC.

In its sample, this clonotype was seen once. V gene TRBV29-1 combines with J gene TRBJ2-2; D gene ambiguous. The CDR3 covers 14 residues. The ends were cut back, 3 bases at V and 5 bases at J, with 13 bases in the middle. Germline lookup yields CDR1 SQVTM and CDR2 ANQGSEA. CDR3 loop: CSVEDVLLTGELFF. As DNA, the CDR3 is TGCAGCGTTGAGGACGTACTCTTGACCGGGGAGCTGTTTTTT.

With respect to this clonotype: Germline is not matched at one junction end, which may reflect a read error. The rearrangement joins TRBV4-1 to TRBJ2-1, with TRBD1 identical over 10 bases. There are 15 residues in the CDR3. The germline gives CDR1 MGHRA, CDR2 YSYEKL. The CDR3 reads CASNQDGDRGNEQFF. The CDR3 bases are TGCGCCAGCAACCAAGATGGGGACAGGGGCAATGAGCAGTTCTTC.

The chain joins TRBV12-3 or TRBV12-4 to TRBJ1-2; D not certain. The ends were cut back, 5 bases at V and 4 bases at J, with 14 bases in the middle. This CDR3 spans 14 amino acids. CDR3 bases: TGTGCCAGCAGTCACAAGAGCACGCCCTATGGCTACACCTTC. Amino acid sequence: CASSHKSTPYGYTF.

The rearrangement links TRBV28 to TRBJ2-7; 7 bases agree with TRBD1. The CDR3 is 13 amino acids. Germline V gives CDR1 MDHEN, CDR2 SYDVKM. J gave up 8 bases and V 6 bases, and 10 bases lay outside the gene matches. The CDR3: CASSLDRNAKQYF. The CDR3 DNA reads TGTGCCAGCAGCCTGGACAGGAATGCGAAGCAGTACTTC.

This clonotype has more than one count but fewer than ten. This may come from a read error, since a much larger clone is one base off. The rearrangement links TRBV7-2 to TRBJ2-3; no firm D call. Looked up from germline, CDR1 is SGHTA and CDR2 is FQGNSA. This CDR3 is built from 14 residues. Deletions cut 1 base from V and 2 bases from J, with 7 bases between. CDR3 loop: CASSLGPITDTQYF. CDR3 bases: TGTGCCAGCAGCTTAGGCCCCATCACAGATACGCAGTATTTT.

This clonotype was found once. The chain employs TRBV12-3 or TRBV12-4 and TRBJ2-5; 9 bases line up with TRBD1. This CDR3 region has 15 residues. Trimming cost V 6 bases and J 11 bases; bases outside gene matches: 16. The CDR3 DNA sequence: TGTGCCAGCAGCATCATCAGGACAGGGGCGGGGGAGCAGTACTTC. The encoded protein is CASSIIRTGAGEQYF.

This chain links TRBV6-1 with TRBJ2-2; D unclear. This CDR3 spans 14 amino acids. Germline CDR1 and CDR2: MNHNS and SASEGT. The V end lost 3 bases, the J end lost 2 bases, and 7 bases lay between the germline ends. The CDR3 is CASSDLTNTGELFF. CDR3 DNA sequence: TGTGCCAGCAGTGACCTAACAAACACCGGGGAGCTGTTTTTT.

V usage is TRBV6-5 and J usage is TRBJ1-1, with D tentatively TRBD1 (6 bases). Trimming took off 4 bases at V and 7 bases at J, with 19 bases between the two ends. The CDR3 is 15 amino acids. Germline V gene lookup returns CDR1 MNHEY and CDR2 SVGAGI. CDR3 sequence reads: CASSLGGATNCEAFF. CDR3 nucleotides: TGTGCCAGCAGTTTAGGGGGGGCTACGAACTGTGAAGCTTTCTTT.

In nucleotides, the CDR3 is TGTGCCAGCAGTAAGGAATGGGGAGTCCAAGAGACCCAGTACTTC. Amino acid sequence: CASSKEWGVQETQYF. The rearrangement uses TRBV25-1 and TRBJ2-5; D possibly corresponds to TRBD2 (5 bases). The germline V gene has CDR1 MGHDK and CDR2 SYGVNS. V gave up 5 bases and J gave up 1 base, with 14 bases separating them. CDR3 size: 15 residues.

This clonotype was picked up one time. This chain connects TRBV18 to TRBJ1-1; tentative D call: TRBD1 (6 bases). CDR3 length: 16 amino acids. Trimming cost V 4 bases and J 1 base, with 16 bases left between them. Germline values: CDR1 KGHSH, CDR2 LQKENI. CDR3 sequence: CASSLRQEASNTEAFF. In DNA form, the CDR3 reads TGTGCCAGCTCACTACGACAGGAGGCTTCGAACACTGAAGCTTTCTTT.

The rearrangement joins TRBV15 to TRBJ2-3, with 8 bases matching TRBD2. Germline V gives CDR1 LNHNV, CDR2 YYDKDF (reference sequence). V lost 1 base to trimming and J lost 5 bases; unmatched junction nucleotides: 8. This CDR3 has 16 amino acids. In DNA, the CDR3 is TGTGCCACCAGCAGAGGGAGCGGGGGAGGTGAAGATACGCAGTATTTT. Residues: CATSRGSGGGEDTQYF.